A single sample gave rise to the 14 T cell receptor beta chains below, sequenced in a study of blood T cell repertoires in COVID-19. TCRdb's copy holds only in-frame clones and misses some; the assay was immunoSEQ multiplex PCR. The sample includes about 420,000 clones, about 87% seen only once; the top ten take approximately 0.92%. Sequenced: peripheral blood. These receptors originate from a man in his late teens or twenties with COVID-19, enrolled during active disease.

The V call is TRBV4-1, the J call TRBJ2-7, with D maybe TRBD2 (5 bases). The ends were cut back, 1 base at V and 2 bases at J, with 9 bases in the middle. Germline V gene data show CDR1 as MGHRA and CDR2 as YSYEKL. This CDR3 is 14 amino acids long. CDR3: CASSQASGPYEQYF. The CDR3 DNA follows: TGCGCCAGCAGCCAAGCCAGCGGTCCCTACGAGCAGTACTTC.

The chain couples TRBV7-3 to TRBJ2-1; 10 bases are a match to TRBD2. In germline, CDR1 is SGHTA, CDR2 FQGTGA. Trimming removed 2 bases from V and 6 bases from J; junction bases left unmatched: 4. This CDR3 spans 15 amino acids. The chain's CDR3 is CASSLGGLAVNEQFF. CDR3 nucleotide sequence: TGTGCCAGCAGCTTAGGCGGACTAGCGGTCAATGAGCAGTTCTTC.

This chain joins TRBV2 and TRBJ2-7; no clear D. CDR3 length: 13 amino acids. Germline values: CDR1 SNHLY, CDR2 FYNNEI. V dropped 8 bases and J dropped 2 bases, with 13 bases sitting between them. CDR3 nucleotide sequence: TGTGCCAGCGGGCTCCCTTATGCCTACGAGCAGTACTTC. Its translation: CASGLPYAYEQYF.

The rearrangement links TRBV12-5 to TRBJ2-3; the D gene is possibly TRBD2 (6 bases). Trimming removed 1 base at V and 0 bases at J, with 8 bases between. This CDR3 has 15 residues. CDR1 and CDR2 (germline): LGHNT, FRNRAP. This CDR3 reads CASGLGGDSTDTQYF. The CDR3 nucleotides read TGTGCTAGTGGTTTGGGGGGGGATAGCACAGATACGCAGTATTTT. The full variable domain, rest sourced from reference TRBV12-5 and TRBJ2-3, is DARVTQTPRHKVTEMGQEVTMRCQPILGHNTVFWYRQTMMQGLELLAYFRNRAPLDDSGMPKDRFSAEMPDATLATLKIQPSEPRDSAVYFCASGLGGDSTDTQYFGPGTRLTVL.

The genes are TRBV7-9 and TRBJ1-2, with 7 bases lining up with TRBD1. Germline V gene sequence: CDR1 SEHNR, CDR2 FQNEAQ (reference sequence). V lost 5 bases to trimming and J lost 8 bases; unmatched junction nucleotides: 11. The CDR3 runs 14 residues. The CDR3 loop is CASSADRVVDGYTF. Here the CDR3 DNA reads TGTGCCAGCAGCGCCGACAGGGTCGTGGACGGCTACACCTTC.

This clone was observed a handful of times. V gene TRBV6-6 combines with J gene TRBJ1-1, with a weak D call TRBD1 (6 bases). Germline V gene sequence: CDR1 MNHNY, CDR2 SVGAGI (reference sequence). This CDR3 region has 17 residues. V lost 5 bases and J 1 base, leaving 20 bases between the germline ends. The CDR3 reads CASSPSTGPQGNTEAFF. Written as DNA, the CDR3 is TGTGCCAGCAGTCCTTCGACAGGACCCCAGGGGAACACTGAAGCTTTCTTT.

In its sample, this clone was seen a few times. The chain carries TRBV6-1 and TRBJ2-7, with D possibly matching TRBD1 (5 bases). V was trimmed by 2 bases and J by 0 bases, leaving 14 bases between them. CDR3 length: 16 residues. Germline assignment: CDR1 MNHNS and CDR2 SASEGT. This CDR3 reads CASSERGKGSSYEQYF. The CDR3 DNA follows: TGTGCCAGCAGTGAAAGGGGTAAGGGAAGCTCCTACGAGCAGTACTTC.

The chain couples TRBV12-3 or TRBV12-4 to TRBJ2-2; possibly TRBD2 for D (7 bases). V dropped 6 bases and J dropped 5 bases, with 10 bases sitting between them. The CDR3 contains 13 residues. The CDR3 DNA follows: TGTGCCAGCAGGAGGGGGGGAACCGGGGAGCTGTTTTTT. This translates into CASRRGGTGELFF.

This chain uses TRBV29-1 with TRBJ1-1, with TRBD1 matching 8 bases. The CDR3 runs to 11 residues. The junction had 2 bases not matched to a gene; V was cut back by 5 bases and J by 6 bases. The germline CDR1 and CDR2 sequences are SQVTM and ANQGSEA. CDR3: CSVSGQAEAFF. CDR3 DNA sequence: TGCAGCGTTTCGGGACAGGCTGAAGCTTTCTTT. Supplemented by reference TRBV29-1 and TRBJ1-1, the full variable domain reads SAVISQKPSRDICQRGTSLTIQCQVDSQVTMMFWYRQQPGQSLTLIATANQGSEATYESGFVIDKFPISRPNLTFSTLTVSNMSPEDSSIYLCSVSGQAEAFFGQGTRLTVV.

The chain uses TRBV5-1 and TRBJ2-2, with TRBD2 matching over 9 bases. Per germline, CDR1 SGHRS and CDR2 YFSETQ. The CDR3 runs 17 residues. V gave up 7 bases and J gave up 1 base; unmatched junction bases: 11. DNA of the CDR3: TGCGCCAGCGGGAGACTAGCGGACTCCGGGAACACCGGGGAGCTGTTTTTT. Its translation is CASGRLADSGNTGELFF.

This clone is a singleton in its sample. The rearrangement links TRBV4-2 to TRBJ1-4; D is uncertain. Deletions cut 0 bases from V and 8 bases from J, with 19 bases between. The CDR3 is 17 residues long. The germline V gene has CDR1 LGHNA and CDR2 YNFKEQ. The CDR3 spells CASSQDLTAGENEKLFF. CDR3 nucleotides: TGTGCCAGCAGCCAAGATCTTACAGCCGGGGAAAACGAAAAACTGTTTTTT.

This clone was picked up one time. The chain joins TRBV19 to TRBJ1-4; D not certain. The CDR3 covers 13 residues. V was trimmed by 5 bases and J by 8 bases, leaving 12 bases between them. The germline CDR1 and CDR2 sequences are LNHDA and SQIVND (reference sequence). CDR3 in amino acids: CASSAAAGEKLFF. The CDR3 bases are TGTGCCAGTAGTGCCGCGGCGGGGGAAAAACTGTTTTTT.

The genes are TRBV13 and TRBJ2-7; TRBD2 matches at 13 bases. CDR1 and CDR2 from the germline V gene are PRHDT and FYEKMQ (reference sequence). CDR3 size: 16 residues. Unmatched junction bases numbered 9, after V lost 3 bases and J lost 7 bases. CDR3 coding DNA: TGTGCCAGCAGCTTGGGGACTAGCGGGATCCAGGGGGAGCAGTACTTC. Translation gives CASSLGTSGIQGEQYF.

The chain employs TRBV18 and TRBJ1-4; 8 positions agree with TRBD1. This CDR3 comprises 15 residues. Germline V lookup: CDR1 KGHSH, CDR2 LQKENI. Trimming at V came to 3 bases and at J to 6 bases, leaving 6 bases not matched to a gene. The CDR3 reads CASSPGQGGYEKLFF. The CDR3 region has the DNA TGTGCCAGCTCACCCGGACAGGGTGGATATGAAAAACTGTTTTTT. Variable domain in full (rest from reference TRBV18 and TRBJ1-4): NAGVMQNPRHLVRRRGQEARLRCSPMKGHSHVYWYRQLPEEGLKFMVYLQKENIIDESGMPKERFSAEFPKEGPSILRIQQVVRGDSAAYFCASSPGQGGYEKLFFGSGTQLSVL.